This is a list of T cell receptor beta chains from one sample in a study of molecular identifiers for immune sequencing clone quantification. TCRdb re-analysed the PCR reads in MiXCR, keeping a single row per CDR3 protein. The repertoire has just over 35,000 distinct CDR3 sequences, roughly 18% of them found once; the top ten carry approximately 7.1%. Sequencing was performed on naive CD8+ T cells from blood, with Jurkat cell RNA spiked in. Source of these receptors: a human donor in good health. Some libraries in this study had Jurkat cell RNA spiked in. Each CDR3 is given with its conserved first and last residue. Fields, in order: CDR3 DNA, CDR3 protein, CDR3 length, clone size, D gene, V gene, J gene. The D gene is left open where the match is weak. The listing skips clone size in some rows; elsewhere it reads once, few, many or a size class.

CDR3 DNA: TGTGCCAGCAGTTTATGGTCGGCAGCCAATCAGCCCCAGCATTTT; CDR3 protein: CASSLWSAANQPQHF; CDR3 length: 15; clone size: few; D gene: .; V gene: TRBV28; J gene: TRBJ1-5
CDR3 DNA: TGTGCCAGCAGCCCACCGACTAGCGGGAGTTGGAATGAGCAGTTCTTC; CDR3 protein: CASSPPTSGSWNEQFF; CDR3 length: 16; clone size: many; D gene: TRBD2; V gene: TRBV7-9; J gene: TRBJ2-1
CDR3 DNA: TGTGCCAGCAGCCATGAAAGGCTGCGGGACATTCAGTACTTC; CDR3 protein: CASSHERLRDIQYF; CDR3 length: 14; clone size: .; D gene: .; V gene: TRBV5-4; J gene: TRBJ2-4
CDR3 DNA: TGTGCCATCAGCAACGACAGGGCCTACGAGCAGTACTTC; CDR3 protein: CAISNDRAYEQYF; CDR3 length: 13; clone size: few; D gene: TRBD1; V gene: TRBV10-3; J gene: TRBJ2-7
CDR3 DNA: TGCGCCAGCAGCCCGATTGCTTACACTGAAGCTTTCTTT; CDR3 protein: CASSPIAYTEAFF; CDR3 length: 13; clone size: few; D gene: .; V gene: TRBV4-3; J gene: TRBJ1-1
CDR3 DNA: TGTGCCAGCAGCTTAGGGGTACAGACCCAGTACTTC; CDR3 protein: CASSLGVQTQYF; CDR3 length: 12; clone size: many; D gene: .; V gene: TRBV7-9; J gene: TRBJ2-5
CDR3 DNA: TGTGCCAGCAGCTTCGGGACTCGCTCCTACGAGCAGTACTTC; CDR3 protein: CASSFGTRSYEQYF; CDR3 length: 14; clone size: .; D gene: .; V gene: TRBV12-3/TRBV12-4; J gene: TRBJ2-7
CDR3 DNA: TGTGCCATCAGTGATCGGGACAGAAGCCTGTTTTTT; CDR3 protein: CAISDRDRSLFF; CDR3 length: 12; clone size: many; D gene: TRBD1; V gene: TRBV10-3; J gene: TRBJ1-4
CDR3 DNA: TGTGCCAGCAGCTTCGTACTTGTCGAGACCCAGTACTTC; CDR3 protein: CASSFVLVETQYF; CDR3 length: 13; clone size: many; D gene: .; V gene: TRBV7-9; J gene: TRBJ2-5
CDR3 DNA: TGTGCCAGCAGCGCAGGGGGCGATGGCTACACCTTC; CDR3 protein: CASSAGGDGYTF; CDR3 length: 12; clone size: .; D gene: TRBD1; V gene: TRBV27; J gene: TRBJ1-2
CDR3 DNA: TGCAGCGTTGAAAGGGTGGGACAGGGGGGCCACGAGCAGTACTTC; CDR3 protein: CSVERVGQGGHEQYF; CDR3 length: 15; clone size: few; D gene: TRBD1; V gene: TRBV29-1; J gene: TRBJ2-7
CDR3 DNA: TGCGCCAGCAGTACAGGGGTGGTTAGCGGGACCCCCTACGAGCAGTACTTC; CDR3 protein: CASSTGVVSGTPYEQYF; CDR3 length: 17; clone size: many; D gene: .; V gene: TRBV10-2; J gene: TRBJ2-7
CDR3 DNA: TGTGCCAGCAGCGTAACGGGGGCCCTATGCAATGAGCAGTTCTTC; CDR3 protein: CASSVTGALCNEQFF; CDR3 length: 15; clone size: .; D gene: .; V gene: TRBV5-6; J gene: TRBJ2-1
CDR3 DNA: TGCGCCAGCAGCCAAGACCTAGGACAGGGCTTCACCGGGGAGCTGTTTTTT; CDR3 protein: CASSQDLGQGFTGELFF; CDR3 length: 17; clone size: many; D gene: TRBD1; V gene: TRBV4-3; J gene: TRBJ2-2
CDR3 DNA: TGCGCCAGCAGCCAAGATCCGAGTGGGGCCGGGGAGCTGTTTTTT; CDR3 protein: CASSQDPSGAGELFF; CDR3 length: 15; clone size: many; D gene: .; V gene: TRBV4-3; J gene: TRBJ2-2
CDR3 DNA: TGTGCCAGCAGCCCTAGCGGGAGGCCCTACACAGATACGCAGTATTTT; CDR3 protein: CASSPSGRPYTDTQYF; CDR3 length: 16; clone size: many; D gene: TRBD2; V gene: TRBV5-6; J gene: TRBJ2-3
CDR3 DNA: TGTGCCAGTACCCCGGGTTGGGGAAGTCTCGCCAAAAACATTCAGTACTTC; CDR3 protein: CASTPGWGSLAKNIQYF; CDR3 length: 17; clone size: many; D gene: .; V gene: TRBV19; J gene: TRBJ2-4
CDR3 DNA: TGCAGTGCCAAATCCAATGAGCAGTTCTTC; CDR3 protein: CSAKSNEQFF; CDR3 length: 10; clone size: .; D gene: .; V gene: TRBV20-1; J gene: TRBJ2-1
CDR3 DNA: TGTGCCAGCATCCGGGGTTACGAGCAGTACTTC; CDR3 protein: CASIRGYEQYF; CDR3 length: 11; clone size: many; D gene: .; V gene: TRBV28; J gene: TRBJ2-7
CDR3 DNA: TGTGCCAGCAGCTTAGCTCTCTGGGGGACCTCCTACGAGCAGTACTTC; CDR3 protein: CASSLALWGTSYEQYF; CDR3 length: 16; clone size: .; D gene: .; V gene: TRBV11-2; J gene: TRBJ2-7
CDR3 DNA: TGCAGCGTTGAGGGCAGGGAAAGCACAGATACGCAGTATTTT; CDR3 protein: CSVEGRESTDTQYF; CDR3 length: 14; clone size: many; D gene: .; V gene: TRBV29-1; J gene: TRBJ2-3
CDR3 DNA: TGCGCCAGCAGCCCTAGGGCGGCGGGAGTATCCAATGAGCAGTTCTTC; CDR3 protein: CASSPRAAGVSNEQFF; CDR3 length: 16; clone size: many; D gene: TRBD2; V gene: TRBV4-1; J gene: TRBJ2-1
CDR3 DNA: TGCAGCGTCCCAGGGTTAGGATCCGAGCAGTACTTC; CDR3 protein: CSVPGLGSEQYF; CDR3 length: 12; clone size: medium-sized; D gene: .; V gene: TRBV29-1; J gene: TRBJ2-7
CDR3 DNA: TGTGCCAGCAGCCAAGGGGCCGGGGGCGGCAATGAGCAGTTCTTC; CDR3 protein: CASSQGAGGGNEQFF; CDR3 length: 15; clone size: many; D gene: .; V gene: TRBV4-2; J gene: TRBJ2-1
CDR3 DNA: TGTGCCAGCAGCCAAGGCGGCGGGAAGGGGAACATTCAGTACTTC; CDR3 protein: CASSQGGGKGNIQYF; CDR3 length: 15; clone size: many; D gene: .; V gene: TRBV4-2; J gene: TRBJ2-4
CDR3 DNA: TGTGCCAGCAGCCTTCTGGGGGCCCCCTACGAGCAGTACTTC; CDR3 protein: CASSLLGAPYEQYF; CDR3 length: 14; clone size: many; D gene: .; V gene: TRBV28; J gene: TRBJ2-7
CDR3 DNA: TGTGCCAGCAGTCAAACCCCGACGGGTTCGAACGAGCAGTACTTC; CDR3 protein: CASSQTPTGSNEQYF; CDR3 length: 15; clone size: .; D gene: .; V gene: TRBV28; J gene: TRBJ2-7
CDR3 DNA: TGCAGTGCTAGCGACAGGGGGTCCGGGGAGCTGTTTTTT; CDR3 protein: CSASDRGSGELFF; CDR3 length: 13; clone size: few; D gene: TRBD1; V gene: TRBV20-1; J gene: TRBJ2-2
CDR3 DNA: TGTGCCAGCAGTTTAACCGGGGCCAATCAGCCCCAGCATTTT; CDR3 protein: CASSLTGANQPQHF; CDR3 length: 14; clone size: many; D gene: .; V gene: TRBV12-3/TRBV12-4; J gene: TRBJ1-5
CDR3 DNA: TGTGCCAGCAGCTTCGGGACAGCCACTCCATACACCTTC; CDR3 protein: CASSFGTATPYTF; CDR3 length: 13; clone size: many; D gene: TRBD1; V gene: TRBV7-8; J gene: TRBJ1-2
CDR3 DNA: TGCGCCAGCAGCTTGGTTAGCGGGATCACAGATACGCAGTATTTT; CDR3 protein: CASSLVSGITDTQYF; CDR3 length: 15; clone size: .; D gene: TRBD2; V gene: TRBV5-1; J gene: TRBJ2-3
CDR3 DNA: TGTGCCAGTAGTATAGCCTCTGGAAACTACGAGCAGTACTTC; CDR3 protein: CASSIASGNYEQYF; CDR3 length: 14; clone size: many; D gene: .; V gene: TRBV19; J gene: TRBJ2-7
CDR3 DNA: TGCAGTGCTAGAGGGGATAACTATGGCTACACCTTC; CDR3 protein: CSARGDNYGYTF; CDR3 length: 12; clone size: few; D gene: .; V gene: TRBV20-1; J gene: TRBJ1-2
CDR3 DNA: TGCAGCGTTGATGACAATACGCAGTATTTT; CDR3 protein: CSVDDNTQYF; CDR3 length: 10; clone size: many; D gene: .; V gene: TRBV29-1; J gene: TRBJ2-3
CDR3 DNA: TGTGCCAGCAGCTCGCTCAATGAGCAGTTCTTC; CDR3 protein: CASSSLNEQFF; CDR3 length: 11; clone size: many; D gene: .; V gene: TRBV7-9; J gene: TRBJ2-1
CDR3 DNA: TGTGCCAGCAGCTTGGGGACTAGCAGCGAGCAGTACTTC; CDR3 protein: CASSLGTSSEQYF; CDR3 length: 13; clone size: many; D gene: TRBD2; V gene: TRBV5-6; J gene: TRBJ2-7
CDR3 DNA: TGCAGCGTTGAAGATCGTGGAGGTGAGACCCAGTACTTC; CDR3 protein: CSVEDRGGETQYF; CDR3 length: 13; clone size: many; D gene: .; V gene: TRBV29-1; J gene: TRBJ2-5
CDR3 DNA: TGTGCCAGCAGCTCGTCGAGCCCCGCAAGCACAGATACGCAGTATTTT; CDR3 protein: CASSSSSPASTDTQYF; CDR3 length: 16; clone size: .; D gene: .; V gene: TRBV5-4; J gene: TRBJ2-3
CDR3 DNA: TGTGCCAGCAGTACGCCGGGACAGGGGATTTGGGAGCAGTACTTC; CDR3 protein: CASSTPGQGIWEQYF; CDR3 length: 15; clone size: few; D gene: TRBD1; V gene: TRBV13; J gene: TRBJ2-7